Listed below are T cell receptor beta chains from one sample, sequenced in a study of blood T cells in healthy people across ages. In TCRdb, the 5' RACE reads were re-called with MiXCR into one record per CDR3 protein. The sample lists roughly 1.9 million distinct CDR3 sequences, approximately 40% occurring once. Sequenced material: blood. The receptors come from a human donor in good health. Both conserved end residues are part of each CDR3. Size is omitted from some rows. Given values are once, few, many or a class for expanded clones.

length	V	size	CDR3
14	TRBV5-6	few	CASSYPSESYEQYF
15	TRBV7-2	NA	CASQRGPSLNEKLFF
13	TRBV7-9	few	CASSPTSTNTQYF
16	TRBV5-1	NA	CASSLGGPGRNYEQYF
18	TRBV20-1	few	CSARGLVTGKEGSYGYTF
13	TRBV29-1	few	CSVRQRTNSPLHF
17	TRBV20-1	NA	CSASALARAKLHNEQFF
14	TRBV7-9	few	CASSSTGTVNGYTF
16	TRBV24-1	NA	CATSDRTVRTYNEQFF
16	TRBV2	NA	CASGAPRGILVNEQFF
13	TRBV29-1	NA	CSVEDWVLPGYTF
12	TRBV7-9	few	CASSFMSYEQYF
15	TRBV29-1	few	CSVETVVRFNYGYTF
14	TRBV20-1	few	CSATQGDGGKPQHF
12	TRBV7-8	few	CASSFEGGEQYF
15	TRBV5-8	NA	CASSRRQVANYGYTF
15	TRBV11-2	NA	CASSLLGGVGEKLFF
13	TRBV12-3/TRBV12-4	NA	CASSKDGNQPQHF
15	TRBV11-2	NA	CASSLAFSGNNEQFF
14	TRBV9	once	CASSVAPRSETQYF
12	TRBV9	NA	CASSISSGPPTF
12	TRBV6-6	NA	CATSRSSYEQYF
14	TRBV11-2	NA	CASRPPAGGETQYF
15	TRBV20-1	NA	CSARVGDSKDYGYTF
15	TRBV24-1	NA	CATSGGTSGLQEQYF
18	TRBV7-8	NA	CASSLAGTGGAWYTEAFF
13	TRBV28	few	CASSSQTQETQYF
14	TRBV7-2	NA	CASSRRSGDNEQFF
14	TRBV4-1	NA	CASSQVGSRQPQHF
13	TRBV7-8	NA	CAGSRGTAYGYTF
14	TRBV7-2	few	CASSSRTTTLDYTF
16	TRBV12-3/TRBV12-4	NA	CASSPLGDPVYNEQFF
13	TRBV29-1	NA	CSFWRPGNTEAFF